This T cell receptor beta chain was sequenced during a study of CD8+ T cells in alopecia areata. Germline V gives CDR1 SGHTA, CDR2 FQGTGA. V gave up 4 bases and J gave up 9 bases; unmatched junction bases: 5. The CDR3 length is 13 residues. Treatment described: oral pan-JAK inhibitor, 5-10 mg twice daily. A few counts support this clone. After isolation, RNA underwent reverse transcription to generate cDNA as the sequencing template. Here immunoSEQ multiplex PCR was the method, and the copy in TCRdb shows in-frame clones only, minus some. The sample includes fewer than 250,000 clones, over 40% of them seen just once.

The rearrangement joins TRBV7-3 to TRBJ1-5, with 8 bases aligning to TRBD1. This receptor was obtained from a human donor with alopecia areata. The material was CD4+ T cells sorted from blood, obtained around week 37, from a patient treated with tofacitinib. CDR3: CASSSDRGRPQHF. CDR3 sequence (DNA): TGTGCCAGCAGCTCCGACAGGGGTCGGCCCCAGCATTTT.